This T cell receptor beta chain was recorded in a study of control samples from healthy donors and cancer patients. In germline, CDR1 is LGHDT, CDR2 YNNKEL (reference sequence). The V gene lost 5 bases and the J gene lost 7 bases, with 11 bases spanning the gap. The CDR3 is made up of 12 amino acids. This clone was detected a few times. Generated by immunoSEQ multiplex PCR, the TCRdb table keeps only in-frame clones and is missing some. The table lists approximately 97,000 clones, about 91% of them singletons. The rearrangement joins TRBV3-1 (or the pseudogene TRBV3-2) to TRBJ1-2; weak D call: TRBD1 (5 bases). Sequences were obtained from blood. The clonotype was recovered from a woman between 18 and 29 years old in good health. In nucleotides, the CDR3 is TGTGCCAGCAGCAGGGGTCTTGCTGGCTACACCTTC. Translated: CASSRGLAGYTF.